The 4 T cell receptor beta chains below all came from one sample that was sequenced in a study of identical twins. TCRdb reprocessed the 5' RACE reads via MiXCR and lists one record per CDR3 protein. The sample consists of fewer than 500,000 distinct CDR3 sequences, around an eighth of them appearing once. These same data were also listed under a study on yellow fever vaccine responses in identical twins.

The specimen sequenced was CD4+ T cells sorted from blood. These receptors originate from a woman between 18 and 30 years old in good health.

This clonotype has just a few counts. The V and J genes are TRBV5-1 and TRBJ1-1, with D maybe TRBD1 (5 bases). CDR3 size: 17 residues. From germline, CDR1 is SGHRS and CDR2 YFSETQ. V was shortened by 3 bases and J by 8 bases, with 26 bases between the two germline ends. CDR3 loop: CASSSGLTQEKKREAFF. In nucleotides, the CDR3 is TGCGCCAGCAGCTCCGGATTGACACAGGAAAAAAAACGAGAAGCTTTCTTT.

This clonotype was seen a few times. This chain uses TRBV2 with TRBJ2-2; TRBD2 matches 7 bases. The ends lost 7 bases at V and 4 bases at J; junction bases unmatched: 12. The CDR3 loop spans 16 amino acids. Germline V CDR1 and CDR2: SNHLY, FYNNEI. The CDR3 sequence is CASTGYTGGFTGELFF. CDR3 nucleotide sequence: TGTGCCAGCACCGGGTATACGGGAGGTTTCACCGGGGAGCTGTTTTTT.

Ten or more counts support this clonotype. The V gene is TRBV4-3, the J gene TRBJ1-4; 10 bases are shared with TRBD1. The CDR3 length is 15 residues. Germline V gene data show CDR1 as LGHNA and CDR2 as YSLEER. The J segment lost 8 bases and the V segment lost 8 bases, leaving 11 bases of the junction unmatched. The CDR3: CASAQTETGGEKLFF. The CDR3 coding sequence is TGCGCCAGCGCCCAAACCGAGACAGGGGGCGAAAAACTGTTTTTT.

This clonotype has only a few counts. The CDR3 DNA is TGTGCCACCAGCAGATCCGGGGGTCCCCCTAAAGAGACCCAGTACTTC. Its translation is CATSRSGGPPKETQYF. The chain links TRBV15 to TRBJ2-5; D perhaps matches TRBD2 (6 bases). The CDR3 is made up of 16 amino acids. Germline V CDR1 and CDR2: LNHNV, YYDKDF (reference sequence). Trimming pared 2 bases from V and 3 bases from J, leaving 16 bases between.